The 26 T cell receptor beta chains reported below all come from one sample, sequenced in a study of CD8 T cells in ankylosing spondylitis. TCRdb re-derived calls from the 5' RACE reads in MiXCR, one entry per CDR3 protein. The sample holds around 210,000 distinct CDR3 sequences, roughly 8.2% seen once. Sequences were obtained from blood, either unsorted or a sorted T cell fraction (not recorded which). The receptors come from a female donor with ankylosing spondylitis or in good health (not recorded which).

The rearrangement uses TRBV29-1 and TRBJ2-3, with 10 bases lining up with TRBD2. Germline V gene sequence: CDR1 SQVTM, CDR2 ANQGSEA. J was trimmed by 0 bases and V by 8 bases; bases with no gene match: 2. CDR3 length equals 13 residues. The CDR3 loop reads CSHSGGSTDTQYF. Here the CDR3 DNA reads TGCAGCCATAGCGGGGGGAGCACAGATACGCAGTATTTT.

This clonotype has just a few counts. This chain joins TRBV28 and TRBJ2-1, with D perhaps TRBD2 (6 bases). The V and J ends lost 2 bases and 4 bases respectively, with 12 bases between them. There are 15 residues in the CDR3. Germline CDR1 MDHEN, CDR2 SYDVKM. The CDR3: CASSLRGGGYNEQFF. The DNA for the CDR3 is TGTGCCAGCAGTTTACGGGGAGGTGGATACAATGAGCAGTTCTTC.

There are many counts of this clonotype. The rearrangement uses TRBV27 and TRBJ1-1; 8 bases agree with TRBD1. The CDR3 spans 13 residues. Losses at the gene ends were 5 bases for V and 5 bases for J; bases not matched to a gene: 4. Per germline, CDR1 MNHEY and CDR2 SMNVEV (reference sequence). CDR3: CASSRTGRTEAFF. The DNA of the CDR3 is TGTGCCAGCAGTAGGACAGGGCGAACTGAAGCTTTCTTT.

This clonotype was detected ten times or more. This chain joins TRBV9 and TRBJ2-1, with 7 bases fitting TRBD2. CDR1 is SGDLS, CDR2 YYNGEE, per germline. The V segment lost 4 bases and the J segment 5 bases; nucleotides outside the gene matches: 9. This CDR3 comprises 15 residues. DNA for the CDR3: TGTGCCAGCAGCCGGGCTCTAGCGGAAAACAATGAGCAGTTCTTC. Translated: CASSRALAENNEQFF.

A few counts support this clonotype. The chain recombines TRBV30 with TRBJ1-2, with D hard to call. V lost 3 bases and J 4 bases, leaving 12 bases between the germline ends. Germline loops: CDR1 GTSNPN, CDR2 SVGIG (reference sequence). The CDR3 is 13 residues long. Here the CDR3 reads CAWSLEFSYGYTF. The DNA for the CDR3 is TGTGCCTGGAGCCTTGAGTTTAGCTATGGCTACACCTTC.

This clonotype was observed many times. The chain couples TRBV12-3 or TRBV12-4 to TRBJ1-1, with D perhaps matching TRBD1 (6 bases). This CDR3 has 14 residues. Trimming removed 4 bases from V and 1 base from J, with 10 bases in between. The CDR3 nucleotides read TGTGCCAGCAGTTGGACAGCTGAGAACACTGAAGCTTTCTTT. This translates into CASSWTAENTEAFF.

This clonotype came up many times. The chain joins TRBV4-3 to TRBJ1-5; D is unresolved. With 0 bases removed from V and 4 bases from J, the gap between germline ends came to 7 bases. The CDR3 loop spans 14 amino acids. Looked up from germline, CDR1 is LGHNA and CDR2 is YSLEER. CDR3 sequence (DNA): TGCGCCAGCAGCCAAGATCTCCGAAATCAGCCCCAGCATTTT. Translating gives CASSQDLRNQPQHF.

This clonotype appeared many times. The rearrangement uses TRBV10-3 and TRBJ1-5; TRBD1 is a possible D gene (6 bases). Trimming cost V 10 bases and J 6 bases, with 19 bases left between them. The CDR3 sequence is 14 residues long. Germline V gene lookup returns CDR1 ENHRY and CDR2 SYGVKD. CDR3 DNA: TGTGCCAGCCGTACAGGGAGGGGCGGTCAGCCCCAGCATTTT. It translates to CASRTGRGGQPQHF.

The chain carries TRBV20-1 and TRBJ2-1; TRBD2 aligns across 7 bases. The CDR3 totals 15 residues. J gave up 3 bases and V 3 bases, and 8 bases lay outside the gene matches. CDR1 is DFQATT and CDR2 is SNEGSKA in the germline V gene (reference sequence). The CDR3 bases are TGCAGTGCTAGGGATCGAGCGGGGATCTACAATGAGCAGTTCTTC. Translating it yields CSARDRAGIYNEQFF.

This clonotype has a count of ten or more. The rearrangement joins TRBV29-1 to TRBJ2-1; weak D call: TRBD1 (5 bases). The CDR3 length is 11 residues. Germline V lookup: CDR1 SQVTM, CDR2 ANQGSEA. The V and J ends lost 5 bases and 8 bases respectively, with 10 bases between them. CDR3 residues: CSVQGLDEQFF. CDR3 nucleotides: TGCAGCGTTCAGGGTCTCGATGAGCAGTTCTTC.

The rearrangement uses TRBV29-1 and TRBJ1-1; 7 nucleotides match TRBD1. The trim removed 3 bases at V and 5 bases at J, leaving 12 bases unmatched. The CDR3 is 15 residues long. CDR1 is SQVTM and CDR2 is ANQGSEA in the germline V gene. In DNA form, the CDR3 reads TGCAGCGTTGAGGGGGGGGACAGATCTGGTACTGAAGCTTTCTTT. Protein sequence: CSVEGGDRSGTEAFF.

This clonotype has ten or more counts. The chain employs TRBV6-1 and TRBJ1-2, with 7 nucleotides matching TRBD1. V was pared by 9 bases and J by 4 bases, with 2 bases of the junction left unmatched. This CDR3 region has 11 residues. Germline CDR1 is MNHNS and CDR2 is SASEGT. CDR3 protein: CARKGAYGYTF. DNA of the CDR3: TGTGCCAGAAAGGGGGCCTATGGCTACACCTTC.

A remark on this clonotype: A much bigger clone sits one base away, suggesting this may be a read error. The J gene is TRBJ1-2, the V gene TRBV6-2 or TRBV6-3; 11 bases are a match to TRBD1. This CDR3 region has 16 residues. Germline CDR1 and CDR2: MNHEY and SVGEGT. With 5 bases clipped from V and 4 bases from J, the junction kept 9 bases outside the gene matches. The chain's CDR3 is CASSDRTGGSTYGYTF. DNA for the CDR3: TGTGCCAGCAGTGACCGGACAGGGGGCAGTACCTATGGCTACACCTTC.

With regard to this clonotype: Compared with germline, one end of the junction differs, possibly owing to a read error. The rearrangement uses TRBV20-1 and TRBJ2-1; 15 bases align to TRBD2. There are 17 residues in the CDR3. Per the germline V gene, CDR1 is DFQATT and CDR2 is SNEGSKA (reference sequence). CDR3 amino acids: CSAYRTSGRAAYNAQFF. DNA for the CDR3: TGCAGTGCCTACAGGACTAGCGGGAGGGCGGCCTACAATGCGCAGTTCTTC.

This clonotype was recorded many times. The chain links TRBV11-3 to TRBJ2-1; TRBD2 aligns across 8 bases. Per the germline V gene, CDR1 is SGHNT and CDR2 is YENEEA. The junction had 10 bases not matched to a gene; V was cut back by 0 bases and J by 9 bases. This CDR3 contains 16 residues. This chain's CDR3 is CASSLDVSGRGGEQFF. CDR3 nucleotide sequence: TGTGCCAGCAGCTTAGATGTGAGCGGGAGAGGGGGTGAGCAGTTCTTC.

This clonotype was recorded many times. Its ends do not fully match the called genes, so a read error is possible. V gene TRBV7-7 combines with J gene TRBJ1-4, with D uncertain. The CDR3 contains 15 residues. The germline V gene has CDR1 SSHAT and CDR2 FNYEAQ (reference sequence). This CDR3 reads CASSLGASEGEKLFF. In DNA form, the CDR3 reads TGTGCTAGCAGCTTAGGAGCCTCGGAGGGCGAAAAACTGTTTTTT.

This clonotype was seen many times. CDR3 loop: CASSFFSGQGIGYTF. The CDR3 DNA follows: TGTGCCAGCAGTTTTTTTTCGGGGCAGGGGATTGGCTACACCTTC. The V and J genes are TRBV12-3 or TRBV12-4 and TRBJ1-2, with a tentative D call TRBD1 (6 bases). This CDR3 comprises 15 residues. V lost 3 bases and J lost 7, with 18 bases in between.

This clonotype was counted ten times or more. J is TRBJ2-1 and V is TRBV5-1, with D unclear. The germline V gene has CDR1 SGHRS and CDR2 YFSETQ. The CDR3 totals 10 residues. Trimming took 4 bases from V and 10 from J, leaving 6 bases between them. The CDR3 region has the DNA TGCGCCAGCAGCGGCGAAGAGCAGTTCTTC. Residues: CASSGEEQFF.

V usage is TRBV12-3 or TRBV12-4 and J usage is TRBJ1-5, with TRBD1 matching over 7 bases. Trimming removed 6 bases from V and 4 bases from J; junction bases left unmatched: 3. The CDR3 is made up of 13 amino acids. CDR3 sequence: CASRSTGNQPQHF. The DNA for the CDR3 is TGTGCCAGCAGATCGACAGGGAATCAGCCCCAGCATTTT.

To note about this clonotype: A much bigger clone sits one base away, suggesting this may be a read error. The chain recombines TRBV19 with TRBJ1-5; D is undetermined. Germline V gene sequence: CDR1 LNHDA, CDR2 SQIVND (reference sequence). This CDR3 contains 12 residues. The DNA for the CDR3 is TGTGCCAGTAAAGTCAGCATTCAGCCCCAGCATTTT. Translation gives CASKVSIQPQHF.

This clonotype has a count of ten or more. The V and J genes are TRBV4-3 and TRBJ1-2, with 11 bases fitting TRBD1. In germline, CDR1 is LGHNA, CDR2 YSLEER. J was trimmed by 10 bases and V by 1 base; bases with no gene match: 8. This CDR3 spans 15 amino acids. The CDR3 bases are TGCGCCAGCAGCCAAGTCGGGACAGGGGGGCGTCCCTACACCTTC. Residues: CASSQVGTGGRPYTF.

This clonotype was counted ten times or more. This sequence joins TRBV12-3 or TRBV12-4 and TRBJ2-3, with D tentatively TRBD1 (6 bases). This CDR3 is built from 14 residues. V lost 2 bases and J 3 bases, leaving 9 bases between the germline ends. In DNA form, the CDR3 reads TGTGCCAGCAGTTTAAGGGGGACAACAGATACGCAGTATTTT. Encoded protein: CASSLRGTTDTQYF.

This clonotype was seen ten or more times. V is TRBV6-2 or TRBV6-3 and J is TRBJ1-5; 9 bases match TRBD1. The CDR3 totals 15 residues. The V gene end was trimmed by 8 bases and the J gene end by 4 bases; junction bases not matched to a gene: 9. Per germline, CDR1 MNHEY and CDR2 SVGEGT. CDR3: CASVEFGQGNQPQHF. DNA for the CDR3: TGTGCCAGCGTGGAGTTTGGACAGGGGAATCAGCCCCAGCATTTT.

Many counts were recorded for this clonotype. The chain recombines TRBV20-1 with TRBJ2-1, with unresolved D. The CDR3 is 14 amino acids. Germline values: CDR1 DFQATT, CDR2 SNEGSKA (reference sequence). Deletions cut 5 bases from V and 2 bases from J, with 13 bases between. CDR3 nucleotides: TGCAGTGCTCCGACCGAGGTCCCCTACAATGAGCAGTTCTTC. Its translation is CSAPTEVPYNEQFF.

In its sample, this clonotype was seen many times. This chain links TRBV20-1 with TRBJ2-5; no reliable D call. The CDR3 has 11 residues. Germline lookup yields CDR1 DFQATT and CDR2 SNEGSKA (reference sequence). Trimming took 3 bases from V and 3 from J, leaving 5 bases between them. The CDR3 sequence is CSASSEETQYF. As DNA, the CDR3 is TGCAGTGCTAGCTCTGAAGAGACCCAGTACTTC.

The sample holds many counts of this clonotype. This chain joins TRBV29-1 and TRBJ2-7, with 14 nucleotides matching TRBD2. Looked up from germline, CDR1 is SQVTM and CDR2 is ANQGSEA. CDR3 size: 16 residues. V lost 7 bases, J lost 0 bases, and 8 bases stayed unmatched. The CDR3: CSGTGLAGDHSYEQYF. CDR3 sequence (DNA): TGCAGCGGGACGGGACTAGCGGGAGACCACTCCTACGAGCAGTACTTC.